This T cell receptor beta chain was sequenced in a study of blood T cell repertoires in COVID-19. Study details: Samples came from the United States, Italy and Spain, spanning acute and convalescent COVID-19. Nucleic acid was either cDNA or gDNA, and it came from T cells, B-cell-depleted T cells, or PBMCs.

Germline loops: CDR1 SNHLY, CDR2 FYNNEI. The CDR3 length is 15 residues. The J segment lost 7 bases and the V segment lost 7 bases, leaving 11 bases of the junction unmatched. In the original workflow: Amplification of reference gene primers provided the estimated nucleated cell counts. The data were produced by immunoSEQ multiplex PCR, yet TCRdb's version contains in-frame clones alone and is incomplete. Clone size and V and J calls were adopted from that table, with D and trimming inferred from the DNA. The repertoire holds a few hundred thousand clones, with approximately 85% as singletons. The source of this sequence is a woman between 70 and 85 years old with acute or convalescent COVID-19. The sequenced sample consisted of peripheral blood. The chain joins TRBV2 to TRBJ2-1; 9 nucleotides align to TRBD2. CDR3 amino acids: CASTEGRGGQNEQFF. The DNA of the CDR3 is TGTGCCAGCACCGAGGGGCGGGGGGGCCAGAATGAGCAGTTCTTC.